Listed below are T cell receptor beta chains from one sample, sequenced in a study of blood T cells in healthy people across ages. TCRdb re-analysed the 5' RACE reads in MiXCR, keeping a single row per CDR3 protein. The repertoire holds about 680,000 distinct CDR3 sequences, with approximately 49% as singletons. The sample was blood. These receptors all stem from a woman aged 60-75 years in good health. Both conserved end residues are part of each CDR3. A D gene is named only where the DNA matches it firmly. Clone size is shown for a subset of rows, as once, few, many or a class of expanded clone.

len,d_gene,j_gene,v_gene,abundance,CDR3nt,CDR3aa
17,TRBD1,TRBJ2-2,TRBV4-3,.,TGCGCCAGCAGTCAACAGGGGGCCTTACTGAACACCGGGGAGCTGTTTTTT,CASSQQGALLNTGELFF
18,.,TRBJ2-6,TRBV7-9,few,TGTGCCAGCAGCTTAGATCGGGGATTGAACTCTGGGGCCAACGTCCTGACTTTC,CASSLDRGLNSGANVLTF
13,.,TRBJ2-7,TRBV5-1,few,TGCGCCAGCCGCGACGGGGTTGTCGACGAGCAGTACTTC,CASRDGVVDEQYF
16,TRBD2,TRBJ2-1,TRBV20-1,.,TGCAGTGCTAGACCCTCCGGGAGCGGGAGGGCCGCTGAGCAGTTCTTC,CSARPSGSGRAAEQFF
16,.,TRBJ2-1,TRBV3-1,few,TGTGCCAGCAGCCGCCTGGAAGCAGGGATCCACAATGAGCAGTTCTTC,CASSRLEAGIHNEQFF
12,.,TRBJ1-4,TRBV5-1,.,TGCGCCGGGGGAACTAAGTCCGAAAAACTGTTTTTT,CAGGTKSEKLFF
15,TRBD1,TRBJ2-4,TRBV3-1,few,TGTGCTAGCAGGGGGGACAGGGAAGCCAAAAACATTCAGTACTTC,CASRGDREAKNIQYF
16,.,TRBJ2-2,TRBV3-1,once,TGTGCCAGCAGCCAGAGGGGGGGGACGAACACCGGGGAGCTGTTTTTT,CASSQRGGTNTGELFF
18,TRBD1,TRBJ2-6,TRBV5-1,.,TGCGCCAGCAGAGGGTTGGGACAGGGTCCGTCTGGGGCCAACGTCCTGACTTTC,CASRGLGQGPSGANVLTF
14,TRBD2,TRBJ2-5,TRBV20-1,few,TGCAGTGCTAGTAGAGCGGGAGAACAAGAGACCCAGTACTTC,CSASRAGEQETQYF
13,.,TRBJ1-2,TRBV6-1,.,TGTGCCAGCAGTGAAGCAGGCAGGGGAAGCTACACCTTC,CASSEAGRGSYTF
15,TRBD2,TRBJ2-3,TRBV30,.,TGTGCCTGGACCCGGACTAGTAATCGGGCAGATACGCAGTATTTT,CAWTRTSNRADTQYF
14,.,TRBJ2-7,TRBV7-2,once,TGTGCCAGCAGCTTGGGGTATAGGAGCTACGAGCAGTACTTC,CASSLGYRSYEQYF
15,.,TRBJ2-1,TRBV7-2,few,TGTGCCAGCAGCTTAGAAGGTTCTCCTATGGATGAGCAGTTCTTC,CASSLEGSPMDEQFF
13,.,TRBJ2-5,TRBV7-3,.,TGTGCCAGCAGCCAGAGCTATCAAGAGACCCAGTACTTC,CASSQSYQETQYF
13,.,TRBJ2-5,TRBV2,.,TGTGCCAGCAGTGACCCCTTCCGAGAGACCCAGTACTTC,CASSDPFRETQYF
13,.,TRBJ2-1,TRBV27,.,TGTGCCAGCAGTTTTGTAGGATACAATGAGCAGTTCTTC,CASSFVGYNEQFF
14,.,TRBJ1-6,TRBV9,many,TGTGCCAGCAGCCCTAGAACGGGGGGGTCACCCCTCCACTTT,CASSPRTGGSPLHF
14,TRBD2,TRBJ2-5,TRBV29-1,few,TGCAGCGTAGCTAGCGGTTTTGAAACGGAGACCCAGTACTTC,CSVASGFETETQYF
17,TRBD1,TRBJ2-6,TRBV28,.,TGTGCCAGCAGTTTAGGCAGGGGGCCCTCTGGGGCCAACGTCCTGACTTTC,CASSLGRGPSGANVLTF
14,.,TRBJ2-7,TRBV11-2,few,TGTGCCAGCAGCTTCTTCGGGGACACCTACGAGCAGTACTTC,CASSFFGDTYEQYF
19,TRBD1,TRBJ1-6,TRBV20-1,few,TGCAGTGCTAGAGATTATAAGGGACAGGGCTTTCGGATTAATTCACCCCTCCACTTT,CSARDYKGQGFRINSPLHF